The rows below give T cell receptor beta chains drawn from one sample of a study of regulatory T cells in long-lasting Graves disease. TCRdb re-analysed the multiplex PCR reads in MiXCR, keeping a single row per CDR3 protein. The table records 450,000 or so distinct CDR3 sequences, around 21% of them present only once. Material: peripheral blood mononuclear cells (PBMCs), obtained when the disease was refractory, from a patient treated with antithyroid drugs. These receptors all come from a female donor with Graves disease. The CDR3 runs from the conserved cysteine through the conserved F or W. D genes are given only for firm matches. Rows may omit the clone size; those that give it use once, few, many or a size class.

j_call: TRBJ2-7
v_call: TRBV4-1
d_call: NA
clone_size: many
cdr3_nt: TGTGCCAGCAGCCAATCAGGATACGAGCAGTACTTC
cdr3_aa: CASSQSGYEQYF

j_call: TRBJ2-7
v_call: TRBV20-1
d_call: NA
clone_size: NA
cdr3_nt: TGCAGTGCCTTATTACTAGACGGTACGCACGAGCAGTACTTC
cdr3_aa: CSALLLDGTHEQYF

j_call: TRBJ1-5
v_call: TRBV15
d_call: NA
clone_size: few
cdr3_nt: TGTGCCACCAGCGGAAGAAATCAGCCCCAGCATTTT
cdr3_aa: CATSGRNQPQHF

j_call: TRBJ1-2
v_call: TRBV12-3/TRBV12-4
d_call: NA
clone_size: many
cdr3_nt: TGTGCCAGCAGTTCGGGGGAAGGCTACACCTTC
cdr3_aa: CASSSGEGYTF

j_call: TRBJ1-5
v_call: TRBV19
d_call: TRBD1
clone_size: NA
cdr3_nt: TGTGCCAGTAGTATACAGGGGGCGTATCAGCCCCAGCATTTT
cdr3_aa: CASSIQGAYQPQHF

j_call: TRBJ2-7
v_call: TRBV12-3/TRBV12-4
d_call: TRBD1
clone_size: NA
cdr3_nt: TGTGCCAGCGCCTTACAGGGGCCCTACGAGCAGTACTTC
cdr3_aa: CASALQGPYEQYF

j_call: TRBJ2-7
v_call: TRBV29-1
d_call: NA
clone_size: NA
cdr3_nt: TGCAGCCAGGTCGTGGGGGCTTACGAGCAGTACTTC
cdr3_aa: CSQVVGAYEQYF

j_call: TRBJ2-7
v_call: TRBV20-1
d_call: NA
clone_size: few
cdr3_nt: TGCAGTGCTAGCCGGGACAACTACGAGCAGTACTTC
cdr3_aa: CSASRDNYEQYF

j_call: TRBJ2-7
v_call: TRBV6-1
d_call: NA
clone_size: many
cdr3_nt: TGTGCCAGCAGGGATGACTATGACTACTACGAGCAGTACTTC
cdr3_aa: CASRDDYDYYEQYF

j_call: TRBJ2-7
v_call: TRBV27
d_call: TRBD2
clone_size: NA
cdr3_nt: TGTGCCAGCAGTTTTTTGGGGGCCACTAGCGGGGCTTACGAGCAGTACTTC
cdr3_aa: CASSFLGATSGAYEQYF

j_call: TRBJ2-1
v_call: TRBV6-9
d_call: TRBD2
clone_size: few
cdr3_nt: TGTGCCAGCAGTTCCTCCAAGGGCGGGAGGAAGGATGAGCAGTTCTTC
cdr3_aa: CASSSSKGGRKDEQFF

j_call: TRBJ1-1
v_call: TRBV20-1
d_call: TRBD1
clone_size: NA
cdr3_nt: TGCAGTGCTCGCGAGGACAGGGGAAAGACTGAAGCTTTCTTT
cdr3_aa: CSAREDRGKTEAFF

j_call: TRBJ2-5
v_call: TRBV3-1
d_call: NA
clone_size: NA
cdr3_nt: TGTGCCAGCAGCCAAGTCAGGAACTCCAGATTGGCCCAGTACTTC
cdr3_aa: CASSQVRNSRLAQYF

j_call: TRBJ2-7
v_call: TRBV10-2
d_call: NA
clone_size: few
cdr3_nt: TGCGCCAGCAACCCCGGGGTCCAAACCTACGAGCAGTACTTC
cdr3_aa: CASNPGVQTYEQYF

j_call: TRBJ1-2
v_call: TRBV6-1
d_call: NA
clone_size: NA
cdr3_nt: TGTGCCAGCAGCTCCACGTCCCGGACACGTTATGGCTACACCTTC
cdr3_aa: CASSSTSRTRYGYTF

j_call: TRBJ1-5
v_call: TRBV2
d_call: TRBD1
clone_size: many
cdr3_nt: TGTGCCAGTTCCGGGACAGCCTTTTATCAGCCCCAGCATTTT
cdr3_aa: CASSGTAFYQPQHF

j_call: TRBJ2-7
v_call: TRBV28
d_call: NA
clone_size: many
cdr3_nt: TGTGCCAGCAGTTTACTGGGGGGAGTGTACGAGCAGTACTTC
cdr3_aa: CASSLLGGVYEQYF

j_call: TRBJ2-7
v_call: TRBV10-3
d_call: NA
clone_size: NA
cdr3_nt: TGTGCCATCAGTCGGAAACAGGGAGGATCCTACGAGCAGTACTTC
cdr3_aa: CAISRKQGGSYEQYF

j_call: TRBJ2-7
v_call: TRBV20-1
d_call: TRBD2
clone_size: few
cdr3_nt: TGCAGCCGACTAGCGGGAGCCTACGAGCAGTACTTC
cdr3_aa: CSRLAGAYEQYF

j_call: TRBJ2-1
v_call: TRBV27
d_call: NA
clone_size: NA
cdr3_nt: TGTGCCAGCAGGGACTTCGACAATGAGCAGTTCTTC
cdr3_aa: CASRDFDNEQFF

j_call: TRBJ1-1
v_call: TRBV7-2
d_call: NA
clone_size: NA
cdr3_nt: TGTGCCAGCACCTTAGGGGGGGTCGTCACTGAAGCTTTCTTT
cdr3_aa: CASTLGGVVTEAFF

j_call: TRBJ1-2
v_call: TRBV24-1
d_call: NA
clone_size: many
cdr3_nt: TGTGCCACCAGTGATTCAGTTTATGGCTACACCTTC
cdr3_aa: CATSDSVYGYTF

j_call: TRBJ2-5
v_call: TRBV6-1
d_call: TRBD2
clone_size: many
cdr3_nt: TGTGCCAGCAGCGGTCTCGGGAGGGCCGGAGAGACCCAGTACTTC
cdr3_aa: CASSGLGRAGETQYF

j_call: TRBJ1-3
v_call: TRBV20-1
d_call: NA
clone_size: NA
cdr3_nt: TGCAGTGCCAGTCGTAGAGCCTCTGGAAACACCATATATTTT
cdr3_aa: CSASRRASGNTIYF

j_call: TRBJ2-5
v_call: TRBV10-3
d_call: TRBD2
clone_size: few
cdr3_nt: TGTGCCATCAGTGAGTCGTTTTGGGGGAGGGCCCAAGAGACCCAGTACTTC
cdr3_aa: CAISESFWGRAQETQYF

j_call: TRBJ1-2
v_call: TRBV19
d_call: NA
clone_size: NA
cdr3_nt: TGTGCCAGTAGAAAGCGGGGAGACTATGGCTACACCTTC
cdr3_aa: CASRKRGDYGYTF

j_call: TRBJ2-5
v_call: TRBV6-1
d_call: TRBD2
clone_size: many
cdr3_nt: TGTGCCAGCACCCCAAAAGGGCTAGCGGGAGCAGAGACCCAGTACTTC
cdr3_aa: CASTPKGLAGAETQYF

j_call: TRBJ1-1
v_call: TRBV5-6
d_call: NA
clone_size: NA
cdr3_nt: TGTGCCAGCAGCCTCGGGGACTCATGGAACACTGAAGCTTTCTTT
cdr3_aa: CASSLGDSWNTEAFF

j_call: TRBJ2-7
v_call: TRBV19
d_call: NA
clone_size: few
cdr3_nt: TGTGCCAGTAGTTCCGTCACGGGCGAGCAGTACTTC
cdr3_aa: CASSSVTGEQYF

j_call: TRBJ1-2
v_call: TRBV15
d_call: NA
clone_size: NA
cdr3_nt: TGTGCCACCAGCAGAGTTCAGAACTATGGCTACACCTTC
cdr3_aa: CATSRVQNYGYTF

j_call: TRBJ2-4
v_call: TRBV11-2
d_call: NA
clone_size: many
cdr3_nt: TGTGCCAGCAGCTCCAATCAAAACATTCAGTACTTC
cdr3_aa: CASSSNQNIQYF

j_call: TRBJ2-2
v_call: TRBV6-1
d_call: NA
clone_size: NA
cdr3_nt: TGTGCCAGCAGTCGCTTAGCGACGAACACCGGGGAGCTGTTTTTT
cdr3_aa: CASSRLATNTGELFF

j_call: TRBJ2-6
v_call: TRBV7-9
d_call: NA
clone_size: few
cdr3_nt: TGTGCCAGCAGCTTACGACATGACTCTGGGGCCAACGTCCTGACTTTC
cdr3_aa: CASSLRHDSGANVLTF

j_call: TRBJ2-7
v_call: TRBV20-1
d_call: TRBD2
clone_size: NA
cdr3_nt: TGCAGTGCCCCGGGGGGAGCGGCCTACGAGCAGTACTTC
cdr3_aa: CSAPGGAAYEQYF

j_call: TRBJ2-2
v_call: TRBV10-3
d_call: TRBD2
clone_size: NA
cdr3_nt: TGTGCCATCAACCCCACTAGCGAGATAGACACCGGGGAGCTGTTTTTT
cdr3_aa: CAINPTSEIDTGELFF

j_call: TRBJ2-7
v_call: TRBV29-1
d_call: NA
clone_size: many
cdr3_nt: TGCAGCGTTGAAGAAGGAGCGACCTACGAGCAGTACTTC
cdr3_aa: CSVEEGATYEQYF

j_call: TRBJ1-5
v_call: TRBV2
d_call: NA
clone_size: many
cdr3_nt: TGTGCCAGCAGTGAAGCGTTGGCAGGAAACCAGCCCCAGCATTTT
cdr3_aa: CASSEALAGNQPQHF

j_call: TRBJ2-7
v_call: TRBV7-2
d_call: TRBD2
clone_size: many
cdr3_nt: TGTGCCAGCAGCTGGCCCACTAGCGGGAGATACGAGCAGTACTTC
cdr3_aa: CASSWPTSGRYEQYF

j_call: TRBJ2-5
v_call: TRBV9
d_call: NA
clone_size: few
cdr3_nt: TGTGCCAGCAGCGAGGAGGCGTTAAAAGAGACCCAGTACTTC
cdr3_aa: CASSEEALKETQYF

j_call: TRBJ2-4
v_call: TRBV2
d_call: TRBD2
clone_size: many
cdr3_nt: TGTGCCAGCAGTGACGGACTAGGCAGAAACATTCAGTACTTC
cdr3_aa: CASSDGLGRNIQYF

j_call: TRBJ1-1
v_call: TRBV5-8
d_call: NA
clone_size: NA
cdr3_nt: TGTGCCAGCAGCTTGCTCAGGGTTGGGACTGAAGCTTTCTTT
cdr3_aa: CASSLLRVGTEAFF

j_call: TRBJ2-4
v_call: TRBV6-5
d_call: NA
clone_size: many
cdr3_nt: TGTGCCAGCAGTTACCCGACTAACAGAGCGGACATAGCCAAAAACATTCAGTACTTC
cdr3_aa: CASSYPTNRADIAKNIQYF

j_call: TRBJ2-3
v_call: TRBV5-4
d_call: NA
clone_size: NA
cdr3_nt: TGTGCCAGCAGCTTGAAGAATACAGATACGCAGTATTTT
cdr3_aa: CASSLKNTDTQYF

j_call: TRBJ2-7
v_call: TRBV11-2
d_call: TRBD1
clone_size: many
cdr3_nt: TGTGCCAGCAGCTTAGGCGGGACAGGGGTCTACTTACCCACCTACGAGCAGTACTTC
cdr3_aa: CASSLGGTGVYLPTYEQYF

j_call: TRBJ1-1
v_call: TRBV5-6
d_call: NA
clone_size: NA
cdr3_nt: TGTGCCAGCAGCTTGGGTGGGATCTGGACTGAAGCTTTCTTT
cdr3_aa: CASSLGGIWTEAFF

j_call: TRBJ2-1
v_call: TRBV15
d_call: NA
clone_size: many
cdr3_nt: TGTGCCACCAGCAGAATCGGTAGGAATGAGCAGTTCTTC
cdr3_aa: CATSRIGRNEQFF

j_call: TRBJ2-7
v_call: TRBV7-2
d_call: TRBD2
clone_size: NA
cdr3_nt: TGTGCCAGCAGTCCGCCGTGGACTAGCGGGTTCTTCTACGAGCAGTACTTC
cdr3_aa: CASSPPWTSGFFYEQYF

j_call: TRBJ2-7
v_call: TRBV27
d_call: NA
clone_size: NA
cdr3_nt: TGTGCCAGCAGATCGGCTTCACAATTCTACGAGCAGTACTTC
cdr3_aa: CASRSASQFYEQYF

j_call: TRBJ1-4
v_call: TRBV6-1
d_call: TRBD1
clone_size: NA
cdr3_nt: TGTGCCAGCAAGCAGGGGGCGGCAACTAATGAAAAACTGTTTTTT
cdr3_aa: CASKQGAATNEKLFF

j_call: TRBJ1-2
v_call: TRBV7-9
d_call: NA
clone_size: many
cdr3_nt: TGTGCCAGCAGCTTACATCATGTGGGGGGCTCTTATGGCTACACCTTC
cdr3_aa: CASSLHHVGGSYGYTF

j_call: TRBJ1-4
v_call: TRBV7-9
d_call: NA
clone_size: many
cdr3_nt: TGTGCCAGCAGCTCAGCTTCCTTTAACGAAAAACTGTTTTTT
cdr3_aa: CASSSASFNEKLFF

j_call: TRBJ1-5
v_call: TRBV24-1
d_call: TRBD1
clone_size: few
cdr3_nt: TGTGCCACCGCAGGGACAGGGGGTTATCAGCCCCAGCATTTT
cdr3_aa: CATAGTGGYQPQHF

j_call: TRBJ1-5
v_call: TRBV6-1
d_call: NA
clone_size: NA
cdr3_nt: TGTGCCAGCACCAGAACACCCGGCAACAATCAGCCCCAGCATTTT
cdr3_aa: CASTRTPGNNQPQHF

j_call: TRBJ1-4
v_call: TRBV19
d_call: NA
clone_size: NA
cdr3_nt: TGTGCCAGTAGTATCGGCCCCCGTAATGAAAAACTGTTTTTT
cdr3_aa: CASSIGPRNEKLFF

j_call: TRBJ2-7
v_call: TRBV5-1
d_call: NA
clone_size: many
cdr3_nt: TGCGCCAGCAGCTCCACCGACAGGCCCTACGAGCAGTACTTC
cdr3_aa: CASSSTDRPYEQYF